The TCR beta chain under discussion was sequenced for a study of cytomegalovirus exposure and HLA in healthy donors. Only a few counts were recorded for this clone. Its matching antigen is unknown. One junction end does not reproduce the germline sequence, and a read error may be involved. Primers for the PCR totalled 60 Vbeta and 13 Jbeta. Sequencing used immunoSEQ multiplex PCR; TCRdb keeps in-frame clones, though not all of them. The table lists roughly 130,000 clones, about two thirds of them singletons, with approximately 6.3% in the top ten. This CDR3 is built from 15 residues. Looked up from germline, CDR1 is SGHRS and CDR2 is YFSETQ. Study-wide points: TCR beta sequences reportedly predicted most subjects' HLA-A and HLA-B alleles accurately.

Specimen: PBMCs. The sequence was collected from a man aged 35 to 55 in good health and CMV-seropositive. The rearrangement uses TRBV5-1 and TRBJ2-2; D perhaps matches TRBD2 (6 bases). The CDR3 region is CASTLVGTETGELFF. Here the CDR3 DNA reads TGCGCCAGCACCTTGGTGGGGACTGAGACCGGGGAGCTGTTTTTT.